This TCR beta chain was observed in a study of human T cells and chemical hapten exposure. CDR3 length equals 12 residues. The V gene's germline CDR1 is SQVTM and CDR2 ANQGSEA. Trimming pared 7 bases from V and 2 bases from J, leaving 9 bases between. Time point indicated: pre-sensitization, week 0. The treatment: therapeutic diphenylcyclopropenone sensitization with weekly scalp DPC. From whole blood left unfractionated, total RNA was extracted. This clonotype has ten or more counts. MiXCR, run by TCRdb on the RACE reads, gives a single entry per CDR3 protein. This table has some 360,000 distinct CDR3 sequences, 5.1% appearing once.

The chain links TRBV29-1 to TRBJ2-1; D uncertain. Sequencing was performed on whole blood, taken in connection with sensitization to the hapten diphenylcyclopropenone (DPC). The sequence was collected from a woman aged 45-60 years with alopecia areata. Some clones in this sample may be carry-over from other donors' samples. Here the CDR3 DNA reads TGCAGCGCTACCTTCGCCTACAATGAGCAGTTCTTC. As protein: CSATFAYNEQFF.